A single sample gave rise to the 16 T cell receptor beta chains below, sequenced in a study of shared clonotypes between healthy human individuals. Method: immunoSEQ multiplex PCR; TCRdb's copy keeps in-frame clones and lacks some. Among some 580,000 clones listed, about 98% were seen once. The naive CD8 population came from CD45RO-negative cells selected for CCR7, without terminally differentiated effector memory CD45RA+ cells. The sample consisted of naive CD8+ T cells sorted from blood. The receptors come from a man aged 25 to 40 in good health.

This chain joins TRBV4-1 and TRBJ1-5; D gene ambiguous. The CDR3 loop spans 13 amino acids. The germline V gene encodes CDR1 MGHRA and CDR2 YSYEKL. V dropped 4 bases and J dropped 5 bases, with 9 bases sitting between them. The CDR3, as DNA: TGCGCCAGCAGCCCATCATGGGATCAGCCCCAGCATTTT. It codes for CASSPSWDQPQHF.

This rearrangement joins TRBV7-8 to TRBJ2-7; TRBD1 matches 9 bases. Germline assignment: CDR1 SGHVS and CDR2 FQNEAQ. The CDR3 covers 13 residues. Trimming removed 7 bases from V and 1 base from J; junction bases left unmatched: 2. For the CDR3, the DNA is TGTGCCAGCAAAGACAGGGGGTCCTACGAGCAGTACTTC. It is translated as CASKDRGSYEQYF.

The chain joins TRBV7-9 to TRBJ2-3, with no clear D. The CDR3 has 12 residues. V was pared by 5 bases and J by 0 bases, with 3 bases between. CDR1 and CDR2 from the germline V gene are SEHNR and FQNEAQ (reference sequence). This CDR3 reads CASSISTDTQYF. The CDR3 region has the DNA TGTGCCAGCAGCATTAGCACAGATACGCAGTATTTT.

The V gene is TRBV10-2, the J gene TRBJ1-2, with a weak D call TRBD1 (5 bases). CDR1 WSHSY and CDR2 SAAADI come from the germline V gene. Trimming cost V 3 bases and J 6 bases, with 17 bases left between them. CDR3 length equals 15 residues. The CDR3 DNA follows: TGCGCCAGCAGTGAAAGGTTGTGGGGCTTCGATGGCTACACCTTC. Translating it yields CASSERLWGFDGYTF.

This clone appeared once. The chain uses TRBV10-3 and TRBJ2-2; the D gene is possibly TRBD1 (7 bases). Trimming took 6 bases from V and 5 from J, leaving 13 bases between them. The CDR3 covers 14 residues. CDR1 is ENHRY and CDR2 is SYGVKD in the germline V gene. Here the CDR3 reads CAIRGRGETGELFF. The CDR3 DNA reads TGTGCCATCAGAGGCAGGGGGGAGACCGGGGAGCTGTTTTTT.

The chain has TRBV9 and TRBJ1-2; D call uncertain. CDR3 length equals 14 residues. Trimming pared 4 bases from V and 3 bases from J, leaving 13 bases between. In germline, CDR1 is SGDLS, CDR2 YYNGEE. CDR3 sequence: CASSLGRSYYGYTF. The CDR3 DNA reads TGTGCCAGCAGCCTCGGACGGAGCTACTATGGCTACACCTTC. The variable domain in full, completed from reference TRBV9 and TRBJ1-2, reads DSGVTQTPKHLITATGQRVTLRCSPRSGDLSVYWYQQSLDQGLQFLIQYYNGEERAKGNILERFSAQQFPDLHSELNLSSLELGDSALYFCASSLGRSYYGYTFGSGTRLTVV.

This clone was counted a single time. The rearrangement links TRBV7-9 to TRBJ1-5, with D perhaps TRBD1 (6 bases). Trimming pared 0 bases from V and 0 bases from J, leaving 12 bases between. This CDR3 spans 17 amino acids. Germline V CDR1 and CDR2: SEHNR, FQNEAQ (reference sequence). This chain's CDR3 is CASSLARGAYSNQPQHF. The CDR3 coding sequence is TGTGCCAGCAGCTTAGCACGGGGGGCCTATAGCAATCAGCCCCAGCATTTT.

This chain uses TRBV29-1 with TRBJ2-1; 8 bases are a match to TRBD2. V lost 4 bases, J lost 1 base, and 12 bases stayed unmatched. The CDR3 extends over 17 amino acids. In germline, CDR1 is SQVTM, CDR2 ANQGSEA. The CDR3 region is CSVASLGLARSYNEQFF. CDR3 in DNA: TGCAGCGTTGCGTCTCTTGGACTAGCAAGATCCTACAATGAGCAGTTCTTC.

The genes are TRBV28 and TRBJ1-2; 9 bases agree with TRBD1. From germline, CDR1 is MDHEN and CDR2 SYDVKM. V lost 5 bases to trimming and J lost 3 bases; unmatched junction nucleotides: 7. The CDR3 length is 15 residues. The CDR3 DNA reads TGTGCCAGCAGTCTGGGACAGGGAATCGACTATGGCTACACCTTC. Translation: CASSLGQGIDYGYTF.

V usage is TRBV29-1 and J usage is TRBJ2-1; 7 bases are shared with TRBD2. Losses at the gene ends were 5 bases for V and 0 bases for J; bases not matched to a gene: 4. The CDR3 is made up of 14 amino acids. In germline, CDR1 is SQVTM, CDR2 ANQGSEA. Here the CDR3 reads CSVSWGGSYNEQFF. For the CDR3, the DNA is TGCAGCGTTAGCTGGGGGGGCTCCTACAATGAGCAGTTCTTC.

Only one count was recorded for this clone. The chain carries TRBV15 and TRBJ2-7; 10 nucleotides align to TRBD1. The CDR3 loop spans 15 amino acids. The germline gives CDR1 LNHNV, CDR2 YYDKDF (reference sequence). V shed 4 bases and J 4 bases; nucleotides not matched to a gene: 7. The CDR3 sequence is CATSKTGTGVYEQYF. CDR3 sequence (DNA): TGTGCCACCAGCAAAACCGGGACAGGGGTATACGAGCAGTACTTC.

This rearrangement joins TRBV4-1 to TRBJ2-7, with 12 nucleotides matching TRBD2. V was clipped by 5 bases and J by 2 bases; unmatched bases: 4. Germline assignment: CDR1 MGHRA and CDR2 YSYEKL. This CDR3 has 15 amino acids. Here the CDR3 DNA reads TGCGCCAGCAGCTCTCTAGCGGGAGGGCCCTACGAGCAGTACTTC. Its translation is CASSSLAGGPYEQYF.

The CDR3 region is CASSFLGLGYEQYF. The DNA for the CDR3 is TGTGCCAGCAGCTTCCTGGGACTAGGCTACGAGCAGTACTTC. The chain is built from TRBV7-2 and TRBJ2-7; 8 bases align to TRBD2. V dropped 3 bases and J dropped 3; count of bases not matched to a gene: 4. CDR1 SGHTA and CDR2 FQGNSA come from the germline V gene. The CDR3 sequence is 14 residues long. Complete variable domain (other parts from reference TRBV7-2 and TRBJ2-7): GAGVSQSPSNKVTEKGKDVELRCDPISGHTALYWYRQSLGQGLEFLIYFQGNSAPDKSGLPSDRFSAERTGGSVSTLTIQRTQQEDSAVYLCASSFLGLGYEQYFGPGTRLTVT.

The V and J genes are TRBV6-5 and TRBJ1-1; D remains ambiguous. The CDR3 is 16 amino acids. Trimming took 0 bases from V and 3 from J, leaving 14 bases between them. The germline gives CDR1 MNHEY, CDR2 SVGAGI. The CDR3: CASSYSNLREDTEAFF. As DNA, the CDR3 is TGTGCCAGCAGTTACTCGAATCTTAGGGAGGACACTGAAGCTTTCTTT.

The gene calls are TRBV4-3 and TRBJ1-2, with TRBD1 matching 7 bases. The J segment lost 8 bases and the V segment lost 0 bases, leaving 12 bases of the junction unmatched. The CDR3 has 16 amino acids. Germline V lookup: CDR1 LGHNA, CDR2 YSLEER. CDR3 loop: CASSQDRGRLLEGYTF. CDR3 DNA sequence: TGCGCCAGCAGCCAAGACAGGGGGAGACTCCTGGAGGGCTACACCTTC.

This sequence joins TRBV10-3 and TRBJ2-3; 10 bases are a match to TRBD2. This CDR3 region has 14 residues. Germline V CDR1 and CDR2: ENHRY, SYGVKD. V lost 6 bases and J lost 3; bases outside the gene matches: 3. In DNA form, the CDR3 reads TGTGCCATCAGACTAGCGGGACAGACAGATACGCAGTATTTT. It specifies CAIRLAGQTDTQYF.